These T cell receptor beta chains were read from a single sample in a study of PD-1 blockade in classical Hodgkin lymphoma. Only in-frame clones appear in the TCRdb table, and some are missing; sequencing was by immunoSEQ multiplex PCR. This table has thousands of clones, about 76% appearing once. Sample: peripheral blood mononuclear cells (PBMCs), taken before the second cycle of nivolumab. These receptors were collected from a human donor with classical Hodgkin lymphoma. Both conserved end residues are part of each CDR3. A D gene is named only where the DNA matches it firmly. Expanded clones are given a class, and other clones once, few, many or no size at all.

J gene | D gene | clone size | V gene | CDR3 DNA | CDR3 protein
TRBJ2-7 | NA | NA | TRBV18 | TGTGCCAGCTCACCAGGGGGTGACGGGTACGAGCAGTACTTC | CASSPGGDGYEQYF
TRBJ2-6 | NA | NA | TRBV11-2 | TGTGCCAGCAGCTTAGGCGACAGATTCTACTCTGGGGCCAACGTCCTGACTTTC | CASSLGDRFYSGANVLTF
TRBJ1-4 | NA | NA | TRBV2 | TGTGCCAGCGGAAGGGGGGAAAATGAAAAACTGTTTTTT | CASGRGENEKLFF
TRBJ2-7 | NA | NA | TRBV6-5 | TGTGCCAGCAGTTACTCCAGTCTTGACCCAGCCTACGAGCAGTACTTC | CASSYSSLDPAYEQYF
TRBJ1-2 | NA | NA | TRBV10-1 | TGCGCCAGCAGTGAAAGTAGTTGGCCGGCGGGCTATGGCTACACCTTC | CASSESSWPAGYGYTF
TRBJ1-4 | TRBD1 | NA | TRBV6-5 | TGTGCCAGCAGTCCCCGGGACAGTGGAGATGAAAAACTGTTTTTT | CASSPRDSGDEKLFF
TRBJ2-1 | NA | NA | TRBV7-8 | TGTGCCAGCAGCTTAGGTCTAGCGAGGAATGAGCAGTTCTTC | CASSLGLARNEQFF
TRBJ1-4 | NA | NA | TRBV7-8 | TGTGCCAGCAGCTTAGAAGGCAGCGGTGAAAAACTGTTTTTT | CASSLEGSGEKLFF
TRBJ1-4 | NA | once | TRBV4-1 | TGCGCCAGCAGCCAAGATATTGGAGGGGCCACCAAAAAACTGTTTTTT | CASSQDIGGATKKLFF
TRBJ1-5 | NA | NA | TRBV28 | TGTGCCAGCAGTTCCCCAGGGTCAGGCAATCAGCCCCAGCATTTT | CASSSPGSGNQPQHF
TRBJ2-5 | NA | NA | TRBV5-4 | TGTGCCAGCAGCGTAGCCCAAGAGACCCAGTACTTC | CASSVAQETQYF
TRBJ2-3 | NA | NA | TRBV7-2 | TGTGCCAGCAGCTCCCTAGATACGCAGTATTTT | CASSSLDTQYF
TRBJ2-2 | TRBD2 | few | TRBV5-4 | TGTGCCAGCAGCTCATTTAACGGACTAGCAGGCACCGGGGAGCTGTTTTTT | CASSSFNGLAGTGELFF
TRBJ1-6 | TRBD1 | NA | TRBV6-5 | TGTGCCAGCAGTTTACAGGGGATTGGTTCACCCCTCCACTTT | CASSLQGIGSPLHF
TRBJ1-6 | TRBD1 | NA | TRBV28 | TGTGCCAGCAGTTTTGAGACAGGGTATAATTCACCCCTCCACTTT | CASSFETGYNSPLHF
TRBJ2-1 | TRBD2 | few | TRBV4-2 | TGTGCCAGCAGCAATAGCGGGGGGGCCTCTCGGCAGTTCTTC | CASSNSGGASRQFF
TRBJ1-4 | NA | NA | TRBV4-1 | TGCGCCAGCAGCTTTTCTGCATGGGGGCAGGATGAAAAACTGTTTTTT | CASSFSAWGQDEKLFF
TRBJ1-1 | NA | once | TRBV19 | TGTGCCAGTAGTATTAGGGGTTACTCTGAAGCTTTCTTT | CASSIRGYSEAFF
TRBJ2-3 | TRBD2 | NA | TRBV19 | TGTGCCATCCGACTAGCGTCTAGCACAGATACGCAGTATTTT | CAIRLASSTDTQYF
TRBJ2-7 | TRBD2 | NA | TRBV7-9 | TGTGCCAGCAGCCCGGGGGTAGCGGGGGGGTACGAGCAGTACTTC | CASSPGVAGGYEQYF
TRBJ2-5 | NA | NA | TRBV4-1 | TGCGCCAGCAGCCAAGAGACGCTCCCTGGGGAGACCCAGTACTTC | CASSQETLPGETQYF
TRBJ2-5 | TRBD2 | NA | TRBV5-1 | TGCGCCAGCAGCCCCCAACTAGCGGGGGGGCTACGGGCCCAGTACTTC | CASSPQLAGGLRAQYF
TRBJ2-3 | NA | NA | TRBV9 | TGTGCCAGCAGAAGGCTACCGCGCACAGATACGCAGTATTTT | CASRRLPRTDTQYF
TRBJ2-3 | NA | few | TRBV27 | TGTGCCAGCAGTACCCAGGGTTCCACAGATACGCAGTATTTT | CASSTQGSTDTQYF
TRBJ2-1 | TRBD2 | once | TRBV11-2 | TGTGCCAGCAGCGCTACTAGCGGGGGCTACAATGAGCAGTTCTTC | CASSATSGGYNEQFF
TRBJ1-5 | NA | NA | TRBV19 | TGTGCCAGTGGTCTCCTCCCTGGCAATCAGCCCCAGCATTTT | CASGLLPGNQPQHF
TRBJ2-7 | NA | NA | TRBV10-3 | TGTGCCATCAGTGAGACAAACGAGCAGTACTTC | CAISETNEQYF
TRBJ1-5 | NA | few | TRBV6-1 | TGTGCCAGCAGTGAACAAGCAGGGTGGCTTGCCGTTAATCAGCCCCAGCATTTT | CASSEQAGWLAVNQPQHF
TRBJ1-2 | TRBD1 | NA | TRBV30 | TGTGCCTGGGGGACAGACTATGGCTACACCTTC | CAWGTDYGYTF
TRBJ2-7 | TRBD2 | NA | TRBV19 | TGTGCCAGTAGTACAGCTAGCGGGAGTTACGAGCAGTACTTC | CASSTASGSYEQYF
TRBJ2-7 | NA | NA | TRBV28 | TGTGCCAGCAGCTGGTACAGCTCCGAGCAGTACTTC | CASSWYSSEQYF
TRBJ1-2 | TRBD1 | NA | TRBV28 | TGTGCCAGCAGTTTACGGCAGGGGGCGCATGGCTACACCTTC | CASSLRQGAHGYTF
TRBJ2-2 | TRBD2 | NA | TRBV5-1 | TGCGCCAGCAGTCCCGGACTAGCGGGAGCGGCAGCCGGGGAGCTGTTTTTT | CASSPGLAGAAAGELFF
TRBJ1-1 | TRBD1 | NA | TRBV23-1 | TGCGCCAGCAGTCACTTAGACAGGGGGGACACTGAAGCTTTCTTT | CASSHLDRGDTEAFF
TRBJ2-3 | NA | medium-sized | TRBV7-3 | TGTGCCAGCAGCATTAACACAGGGGAGGGGCAGTATTTT | CASSINTGEGQYF
TRBJ2-2 | TRBD2 | once | TRBV28 | TGTGCCAGCAGTCCTTTCGTTGGCGGGAGGTGGGTCGGGGAGCTGTTTTTT | CASSPFVGGRWVGELFF
TRBJ2-6 | NA | once | TRBV28 | TGTGCCAGCAGTAAAGGGTCCTCTGGGGCCAACGTCCTGACTTTC | CASSKGSSGANVLTF
TRBJ2-3 | NA | NA | TRBV7-2 | TGTGCCAGCAGCTTAGTGTCCCTAGCCTCTAGCACAGATACGCAGTATTTT | CASSLVSLASSTDTQYF
TRBJ1-1 | NA | NA | TRBV27 | TGTGCCAGCAGTTTCGGGGGAAGAGTCCCTGAAGCTTTCTTT | CASSFGGRVPEAFF
TRBJ2-2 | TRBD2 | NA | TRBV4-1 | TGCGCCAGCAGCCATCCCGGACTAGCGGGAGGACAGAACACCGGGGAGCTGTTTTTT | CASSHPGLAGGQNTGELFF
TRBJ2-7 | NA | NA | TRBV7-7 | TGTGCTTGGGGGCTAGCGGAAACCTACGAGCAGTACTTC | CAWGLAETYEQYF
TRBJ1-4 | NA | NA | TRBV29-1 | TGCAGCGTTGACCTTACAGGGAGGAATGAAAAACTGTTTTTT | CSVDLTGRNEKLFF
TRBJ1-2 | NA | NA | TRBV5-1 | TGCGCCAGCAGCTTGGATACGGGTATCTTTGGCTACACCTTC | CASSLDTGIFGYTF
TRBJ2-7 | NA | NA | TRBV4-3 | TGCGCCAGCAGCCAAGTTGTTCGGACCTATGGCTACGAGCAGTACTTC | CASSQVVRTYGYEQYF
TRBJ2-1 | TRBD2 | NA | TRBV28 | TGTGCCAGCAGTTCTTGGACTAGCGGGCAGAGAGTGGAGCAGTTCTTC | CASSSWTSGQRVEQFF
TRBJ1-2 | NA | few | TRBV10-3 | TGTGCCATCAGTGAGTCATCAGCTAACTATGGCTACACCTTC | CAISESSANYGYTF
TRBJ2-1 | NA | NA | TRBV27 | TGTGCCAGCAGTTTATTTTGGGACAAACCTTACAATGAGCAGTTCTTC | CASSLFWDKPYNEQFF
TRBJ2-5 | TRBD1 | NA | TRBV6-1 | TGTGCCAGCAGTCCCGGGACAGGAGAGGCCCAGTACTTC | CASSPGTGEAQYF
TRBJ1-6 | NA | NA | TRBV5-5 | TGTGCCAGCAGCTTGGTTCAAAATTCACCCCTCCACTTT | CASSLVQNSPLHF
TRBJ2-6 | NA | NA | TRBV9 | TGTGCCAGCAGCCCCCAAGTAGGAGGGGGCGCTGGGGCCAACGTCCTGACTTTC | CASSPQVGGGAGANVLTF
TRBJ2-2 | NA | NA | TRBV27 | TGTGCCAGCAGTTTATGGAATGGGGAGCTGTTTTTT | CASSLWNGELFF
TRBJ1-3 | NA | NA | TRBV5-4 | TGTGCCAGCAGCTGGGGCTCTGGAAACACCATATATTTT | CASSWGSGNTIYF
TRBJ2-7 | TRBD2 | NA | TRBV28 | TGTGCCAGCAGTTTATTTCTAGCGGGAGCGACCGAGCAGTACTTC | CASSLFLAGATEQYF
TRBJ2-3 | NA | NA | TRBV5-6 | TGTGCCAGCAGCCTGTCGGGGAGCCGCACAGATACGCAGTATTTT | CASSLSGSRTDTQYF